Shown below are 32 T cell receptor beta chains from a single sample sequenced in a study of tumor-infiltrating lymphocytes in primary liver carcinoma. It was from about 21-30 mg of unsorted bulk tissue that RNA and DNA were co-extracted. cDNA specific to TCR beta was made from approximately 0.55 ug of total RNA, with a constant-region primer employed for priming. Three rounds of nested multiplex PCR with slightly modified ARM-PCR produced TCR beta libraries. For roughly 10 cycles apiece, the opening two PCR rounds ran with TRBV1-TRBV30 forward primers and a C-beta reverse primer. Each CDR3 protein gets one entry after TCRdb re-called the multiplex PCR reads with MiXCR. The table includes roughly 120,000 distinct CDR3 sequences, around 62% detected once. Sequencing was performed on liver tumor tissue from sampling region 1. Subset noted: tumor region T1, superior pole. Receptor source: a woman in her sixties with primary liver carcinoma and hepatitis B virus infection.

Concerning this clonotype: This may be a read error, as it is one base from a much larger clone. The V call is TRBV12-3 or TRBV12-4, the J call TRBJ1-6, with 9 bases that match TRBD1. The CDR3 has 15 amino acids. The CDR3 sequence is CATSQRTGVLSPLHF. CDR3 bases: TGTGCCACCAGTCAACGGACAGGGGTTCTATCACCCCTCCACTTT.

This clonotype was recorded many times. The V and J genes are TRBV29-1 and TRBJ2-1; 12 nucleotides match TRBD2. This CDR3 spans 14 amino acids. The J segment lost 7 bases and the V segment lost 8 bases, leaving 9 bases of the junction unmatched. The germline gives CDR1 SQVTM, CDR2 ANQGSEA. The CDR3 coding sequence is TGCAGCTCTTCCCTAGCGGGAGGGGGTAATGAGCAGTTCTTC. Its translation: CSSSLAGGGNEQFF.

This clonotype has more than one count but fewer than ten. The CDR3 ends on some other residue instead of the conserved phenylalanine or tryptophan, so this is likely a read error. V is TRBV28 and J is TRBJ1-1; D ambiguous. The CDR3 loop spans 13 amino acids. The germline gives CDR1 MDHEN, CDR2 SYDVKM. Between the trimmed V and J ends, which lost 6 bases and 3 bases, there was a span of 11 bases. In nucleotides, the CDR3 is TGTGCCAGCAGCCCCAGACCCTACACTGAAGCTTTCATT. Amino acid sequence: CASSPRPYTEAFI.

The chain is built from TRBV28 and TRBJ2-2; D unclear. Germline-derived CDR1 and CDR2 are MDHEN and SYDVKM. The CDR3 length is 16 residues. Deletions cut 6 bases from V and 7 bases from J, with 21 bases between. The CDR3 DNA is TGTGCCAGCAGCGTCCCGGGCCTGGGGTTTGGCGGGGAGCTGTTTTTT. Amino acids: CASSVPGLGFGGELFF.

This clonotype was counted many times. The chain joins TRBV14 to TRBJ2-7, with D perhaps TRBD2 (7 bases). Per germline, CDR1 SGHDN and CDR2 FVKESK. The CDR3 is 17 residues long. V was clipped by 3 bases and J by 3 bases, with 21 bases between them. The CDR3: CASSHFAGAGRLYEQYF. CDR3 in DNA: TGTGCCAGCAGCCATTTCGCGGGGGCTGGTCGCCTCTACGAGCAGTACTTC.

V and J are TRBV28 and TRBJ2-6, with D unresolved. Germline CDR1 MDHEN, CDR2 SYDVKM. The CDR3 is made up of 14 amino acids. Trimming removed 3 bases from V and 2 bases from J, with 5 bases in between. This chain's CDR3 is CASSFHTGANVLTF. The CDR3 DNA follows: TGTGCCAGCAGTTTTCACACTGGGGCCAACGTCCTGACTTTC.

J is TRBJ2-6 and V is TRBV6-2 or TRBV6-3; TRBD2 matches 12 bases. The germline CDR1 and CDR2 sequences are MNHEY and SVGEGT. J gave up 0 bases and V 6 bases, and 12 bases lay outside the gene matches. The CDR3 extends over 20 amino acids. The CDR3 coding sequence is TGTGCCAGCAGCCCCATCACACTAGCGGGAGGAAACTCTGGGGCCAACGTCCTGACTTTC. Protein: CASSPITLAGGNSGANVLTF.

Turning to this clonotype: A much bigger clone sits one base away, suggesting this may be a read error. This sequence joins TRBV14 and TRBJ2-5, with no clear D. The germline V and J ends were trimmed by 1 base and 0 bases, with 6 bases remaining between them. Per the germline V gene, CDR1 is SGHDN and CDR2 is FVKESK. The CDR3 length is 14 residues. CDR3 in amino acids: CASSQVANQETQYF. The CDR3 DNA follows: TGTGCCAGCAGCCAAGTGGCTAACCAAGAGACCCAGTACTTC.

The chain combines TRBV18 with TRBJ2-1, with 9 nucleotides matching TRBD2. Unmatched junction bases numbered 3, after V lost 2 bases and J lost 4 bases. Per the germline V gene, CDR1 is KGHSH and CDR2 is LQKENI. CDR3 size: 15 residues. CDR3 sequence: CASSPRTSAYNEQFF. The CDR3 region has the DNA TGTGCCAGCTCACCAAGGACTAGCGCTTACAATGAGCAGTTCTTC.

This chain joins TRBV28 and TRBJ1-4; 9 nucleotides match TRBD1. CDR1 is MDHEN and CDR2 is SYDVKM in the germline V gene. The CDR3 has 17 amino acids. V gave up 1 base and J gave up 8 bases; unmatched junction bases: 11. The CDR3 coding sequence is TGTGCCAGCAGTTTATATAGGGGGACAGGGAAGATAGAAAAACTGTTTTTT. Encoded protein: CASSLYRGTGKIEKLFF.

With respect to this clonotype: One end of the junction fails to match germline, which may point to a read error. The chain combines TRBV11-2 with TRBJ2-7; D unclear. The J call may be faulty, since TRBJ2-1 better matches the DNA end. Per the germline V gene, CDR1 is SGHAT and CDR2 is FQNNGV. There are 14 residues in the CDR3. Here the CDR3 reads CASNPIQHSYEQFF. In DNA, the CDR3 is TGTGCTAGCAATCCTATCCAGCACTCCTACGAGCAGTTCTTC.

This clonotype has at least ten counts. J is TRBJ2-1 and V is TRBV6-2 or TRBV6-3; TRBD2 agrees at 7 bases. The CDR3 spans 17 residues. V shed 4 bases, J shed 2 bases, and the junction held 11 bases outside the gene matches. Germline V lookup: CDR1 MNHEY, CDR2 SVGEGT. CDR3 sequence: CASSSSRGRAPYNEQFF. The DNA of the CDR3 is TGTGCCAGCAGTTCCTCTCGAGGGAGGGCCCCCTACAATGAGCAGTTCTTC.

Concerning this clonotype: Relative to the germline gene, one junction end is altered; a read error may explain this. The J gene is TRBJ1-5, the V gene TRBV12-3 or TRBV12-4, with unresolved D. This CDR3 comprises 13 residues. Here the CDR3 reads CASSLVGNHPRHF. The CDR3 DNA reads as TGTGCCAGCAGTTTAGTAGGAAATCACCCCCGGCATTTT.

Concerning this clonotype: The final CDR3 position lacks the conserved phenylalanine or tryptophan, pointing to a likely read error. The V call is TRBV10-2, the J call TRBJ1-4, with D tentatively TRBD1 (6 bases). The germline V gene has CDR1 WSHSY and CDR2 SAAADI. The CDR3 runs to 13 residues. CDR3 nucleotides: TGCGCCATCAGTGGGGGGGCTGGAGAAAAACTGTTTGTT. Its protein product is CAISGGAGEKLFV.

This clonotype appeared many times. The chain recombines TRBV6-6 with TRBJ1-5; the match to TRBD1 covers 11 bases. The CDR3 covers 15 residues. J lost 6 bases, V lost 6 bases, and 7 bases had no gene match. CDR1 is MNHNY, CDR2 SVGAGI, per germline (reference sequence). The CDR3 region is CASSRGQGDSQPQHF. The CDR3 DNA follows: TGTGCCAGCAGCCGGGGACAGGGGGATAGTCAGCCCCAGCATTTT.

The rearrangement links TRBV4-2 to TRBJ2-7, with 9 bases fitting TRBD1. V gave up 3 bases and J gave up 3 bases; unmatched junction bases: 3. The CDR3 is 14 residues long. Germline values: CDR1 LGHNA, CDR2 YNFKEQ. The CDR3 DNA is TGTGCCAGCAGCCAGGGACAGGGAAGCTACGAGCAGTACTTC. It specifies CASSQGQGSYEQYF.

The chain carries TRBV14 and TRBJ2-5; D not certain. CDR3 size: 15 residues. V lost 5 bases and J 5 bases, leaving 18 bases between the germline ends. Germline V gives CDR1 SGHDN, CDR2 FVKESK. The CDR3 region is CASSAQSGLRETQYF. The CDR3 DNA reads as TGTGCCAGCAGCGCCCAGAGTGGCCTCCGGGAGACCCAGTACTTC.

To note about this clonotype: This may stem from a read error, because a much larger clone lies one nucleotide away. The chain recombines TRBV4-1 with TRBJ2-2; D may be TRBD1 or TRBD2 (5 bases each). From germline, CDR1 is MGHRA and CDR2 YSYEKL. The CDR3 length is 17 residues. The CDR3 is CASSQDHPRDPPGELSF. The CDR3 DNA is TGCGCCAGCAGCCAAGATCATCCAAGGGACCCTCCCGGGGAGCTGTCTTTT.

On this clonotype itself: A read error may explain this, as a much larger clone is one base away. The V gene is TRBV14, the J gene TRBJ1-1; possible D gene TRBD1, 6 bases. CDR1 and CDR2 from the germline V gene are SGHDN and FVKESK. The CDR3 runs 14 residues. This CDR3 is CAGSGWAGDTEAFF. The CDR3 DNA is TGTGCCGGCAGCGGCTGGGCAGGGGACACTGAAGCTTTCTTT.

Details on this clonotype: An end of the junction differs from the germline gene, which may be a read error. V usage is TRBV4-2 and J usage is TRBJ2-1, with 9 bases identical to TRBD1. This CDR3 contains 14 residues. Germline V gene sequence: CDR1 LGHNA, CDR2 YNFKEQ. The chain's CDR3 is CASSHRDRVNEQIF. The CDR3 DNA sequence: TGTGCCAGCAGCCATCGGGACAGGGTCAATGAGCAGATCTTC.

The chain links TRBV5-6 to TRBJ2-7, with 12 bases matching TRBD2. The CDR3 is 17 amino acids. The trim removed 3 bases at V and 6 bases at J, leaving 13 bases unmatched. The V gene's germline CDR1 is SGHDT and CDR2 YYEEEE. The DNA for the CDR3 is TGTGCCAGCAGCTGGGGGACTAGCGGGCTAAGACCTCGCGAGCAGTACTTC. This encodes CASSWGTSGLRPREQYF.

The V and J genes are TRBV20-1 and TRBJ1-6; 8 nucleotides agree with TRBD1. The germline CDR1 and CDR2 sequences are DFQATT and SNEGSKA (reference sequence). V was pared by 6 bases and J by 7 bases, with 5 bases of the junction left unmatched. The CDR3 totals 13 residues. CDR3 sequence reads: CSAHQGANSPLHF. In DNA form, the CDR3 reads TGCAGTGCACACCAGGGGGCGAATTCACCCCTCCACTTT.

In regard to this clonotype: The junction and the germline gene differ at one end; a read error may be behind it. The chain carries TRBV5-6 and TRBJ1-1; D is unresolved. Germline values: CDR1 SGHDT, CDR2 YYEEEE. This CDR3 contains 16 residues. In nucleotides, the CDR3 is TGTGCCAGCAGCTGGAGTGAGAGGTTGGCGAGAACTGAGGCTTTCTTT. It yields the protein CASSWSERLARTEAFF.

Comments on this clonotype: A single base separates this from a much larger clone, so it may be a read error. The chain joins TRBV5-4 to TRBJ2-2, with D maybe TRBD1 (6 bases). Deletions cut 6 bases from V and 7 bases from J, with 19 bases between. This CDR3 has 15 amino acids. Per germline, CDR1 SGHNT and CDR2 YYREEE (reference sequence). DNA for the CDR3: TGTGCCAGCAACACAAAACAGGGAACGGGCGGGGAGCTGTTTTTT. This gives the protein CASNTKQGTGGELFF. The full variable domain, its missing parts supplied by reference TRBV5-4 and TRBJ2-2, is ETGVTQSPTHLIKTRGQQVTLRCSSQSGHNTVSWYQQALGQGPQFIFQYYREEENGRGNFPPRFSGLQFPNYSSELNVNALELDDSALYLCASNTKQGTGGELFFGEGSRLTVL.

This clonotype was seen more than once but under ten times. The chain recombines TRBV6-4 with TRBJ2-3; 7 positions match TRBD2. This CDR3 contains 16 residues. Germline loops: CDR1 MRHNA, CDR2 SNTAGT. The V segment lost 7 bases and the J segment 1 base; nucleotides outside the gene matches: 11. The CDR3 loop is CASTPSGAGGTDTQYF. The DNA for the CDR3 is TGTGCCAGCACTCCGAGCGGGGCTGGGGGCACAGATACGCAGTATTTT.

This clonotype has more than one count but fewer than ten. A much larger clonotype is one base distant, so this may be a read error. The J gene is TRBJ2-6, the V gene TRBV4-1; perhaps D is TRBD1 or TRBD2 (5 bases each). This CDR3 spans 17 amino acids. Trimming took 0 bases from V and 1 from J, leaving 10 bases between them. Germline CDR1 is MGHRA and CDR2 is YSYEKL. Written as DNA, the CDR3 is TGCGCCAGCAGCCAAGACAGGGACGAGTCTGGGGCCAACGTCCTGACTTTC. Translating it yields CASSQDRDESGANVLTF.

In this sample, this clonotype turned up a few times. This chain connects TRBV6-6 to TRBJ1-1, with D unclear. The CDR3 has 15 residues. V shed 7 bases and J shed 3 bases, with 18 bases lying between them. Germline V gene lookup returns CDR1 MNHNY and CDR2 SVGAGI (reference sequence). The DNA for the CDR3 is TGTGCCAGCATCAAACCGGGCAGGTCTGACACTGAAGCTTTCTTT. It encodes CASIKPGRSDTEAFF.

Here the CDR3 DNA reads TGTGCCTGGGATGGACCGACTTCCGGGACAGGACTTCCCCTCCACTTT. The encoded protein is CAWDGPTSGTGLPLHF. V gene TRBV30 combines with J gene TRBJ1-6; TRBD1 matches at 8 bases. Germline CDR1 is GTSNPN and CDR2 is SVGIG (reference sequence). The V and J ends lost 5 bases and 13 bases, in that order; junction bases with no gene match: 19. The CDR3 loop spans 16 amino acids.

In its sample, this clonotype ranks as medium-sized. This chain uses TRBV11-2 with TRBJ2-1, with D perhaps matching TRBD1 or TRBD2 (5 bases each). The germline V gene encodes CDR1 SGHAT and CDR2 FQNNGV. V gave up 1 base and J gave up 5 bases, with 18 bases separating them. CDR3 length: 17 residues. CDR3 nucleotides: TGTGCCAGCAGCTTAGCTCTCGCTTTCCGGGACCACAATGAGCAGTTCTTC. Translating gives CASSLALAFRDHNEQFF.

This clonotype was observed a few times. The chain carries TRBV5-5 and TRBJ2-1, with D perhaps matching TRBD1 (6 bases). Trimming shortened V by 6 bases and J by 7 bases, and 17 bases separated the two germline ends. This CDR3 is built from 14 residues. CDR1 is SGHKS and CDR2 is YYEKEE in the germline V gene (reference sequence). CDR3 amino acids: CASTEPGQTNEQFF. The CDR3, as DNA: TGTGCCAGCACAGAACCGGGACAAACTAATGAGCAGTTCTTC.

The chain uses TRBV6-2 or TRBV6-3 and TRBJ2-7, with 8 nucleotides matching TRBD2. The junction had 14 bases not matched to a gene; V was cut back by 0 bases and J by 4 bases. This CDR3 has 18 residues. Per germline, CDR1 MNHEY and CDR2 SVGEGT. The CDR3 DNA sequence: TGTGCCAGCAGTTACTCGTTTTCGGGAGGGCCGAGCCTATACGAGCAGTACTTC. Amino acids: CASSYSFSGGPSLYEQYF.

This clonotype appeared a single time. The germline gene is not matched at one end of the junction; a read error may be the cause. This rearrangement joins TRBV10-3 to TRBJ2-7; 9 bases align to TRBD1. Germline loops: CDR1 ENHRY, CDR2 SYGVKD. The CDR3 has 13 amino acids. The CDR3 reads CAISWDRDYEHYF. CDR3 sequence (DNA): TGTGCCATCAGTTGGGACAGGGACTACGAGCATTACTTC.